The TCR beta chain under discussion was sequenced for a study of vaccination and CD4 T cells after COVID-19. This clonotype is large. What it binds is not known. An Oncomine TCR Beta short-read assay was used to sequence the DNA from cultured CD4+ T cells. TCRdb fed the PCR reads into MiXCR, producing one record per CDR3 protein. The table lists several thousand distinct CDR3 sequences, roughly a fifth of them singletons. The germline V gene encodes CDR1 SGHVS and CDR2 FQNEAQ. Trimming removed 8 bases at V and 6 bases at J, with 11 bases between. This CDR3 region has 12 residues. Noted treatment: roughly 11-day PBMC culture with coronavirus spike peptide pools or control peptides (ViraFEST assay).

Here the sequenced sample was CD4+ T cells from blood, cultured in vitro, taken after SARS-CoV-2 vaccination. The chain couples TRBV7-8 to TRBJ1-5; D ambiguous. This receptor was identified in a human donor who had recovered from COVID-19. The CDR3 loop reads CASGTWGQPQHF. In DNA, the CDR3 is TGTGCCAGCGGTACTTGGGGTCAGCCCCAGCATTTT.